These 6 T cell receptor beta chains were all obtained from the same sample, sequenced in a study of blood T cell repertoires in COVID-19. Assay used: immunoSEQ multiplex PCR; TCRdb lists only in-frame clones, some missing. The table shows around 190,000 clones, with around 90% occurring only once. Sequencing was carried out using peripheral blood. These receptors were collected from a human donor in a cohort sampled during active COVID-19.

The chain carries TRBV20-1 and TRBJ2-7, with D hard to call. Germline CDR1 is DFQATT and CDR2 is SNEGSKA (reference sequence). The CDR3 has 11 residues. V shed 0 bases and J shed 9 bases, with 9 bases lying between them. The CDR3: CSARDPPGQYF. CDR3 nucleotides: TGCAGTGCTAGAGATCCCCCAGGGCAGTACTTC.

The chain has TRBV5-8 and TRBJ1-1; D might be TRBD1 (5 bases). Germline V gene lookup returns CDR1 SGHTS and CDR2 YDEGEE. The CDR3 sequence is 16 residues long. V was trimmed by 3 bases and J by 5 bases, leaving 20 bases between them. The CDR3 DNA is TGTGCCAGCAGCTCGACAGTGACCGTAACACTGACTGAAGCTTTCTTT. Translating gives CASSSTVTVTLTEAFF. The full variable domain, with the rest looked up from reference TRBV5-8 and TRBJ1-1, is EAGVTQSPTHLIKTRGQQATLRCSPISGHTSVYWYQQALGLGLQFLLWYDEGEERNRGNFPPRFSGRQFPNYSSELNVNALELEDSALYLCASSSTVTVTLTEAFFGQGTRLTVV.

The J gene is TRBJ1-3, the V gene TRBV19, with a possible D match to TRBD1 (6 bases). V was cut by 4 bases and J by 2 bases, with 9 bases left in between. CDR1 is LNHDA, CDR2 SQIVND, per germline (reference sequence). The CDR3 covers 14 residues. In DNA, the CDR3 is TGTGCCAGTAGTAGAGACAGGCCTGGAAACACCATATATTTT. It codes for CASSRDRPGNTIYF.

The genes are TRBV28 and TRBJ1-2; D is unclear. Germline values: CDR1 MDHEN, CDR2 SYDVKM. V was clipped by 3 bases and J by 4 bases, with 12 bases between them. This CDR3 comprises 14 residues. This CDR3 is CASSFPGRSYGYTF. The CDR3 coding sequence is TGTGCCAGCAGTTTCCCGGGAAGATCCTATGGCTACACCTTC.

This clone was counted only a few times. The rearrangement uses TRBV2 and TRBJ1-2; possibly TRBD1 for D (6 bases). Germline V CDR1 and CDR2: SNHLY, FYNNEI. The CDR3 runs 15 residues. Trimming cost V 3 bases and J 5 bases, with 16 bases left between them. CDR3 nucleotides: TGTGCCAGCAGTGAGAGGAACAGGGCAACATATGGCTACACCTTC. Protein product: CASSERNRATYGYTF.

This sequence joins TRBV12-3 or TRBV12-4 and TRBJ1-3; D remains ambiguous. The CDR3 covers 13 residues. The germline V and J ends were trimmed by 3 bases and 3 bases, with 6 bases remaining between them. The DNA for the CDR3 is TGTGCCAGCAGTTTGAGTGATGGAAACACCATATATTTT. Translating it yields CASSLSDGNTIYF.